One and the same sample provided the 19 T cell receptor beta chains below, sequenced in a study of shared clonotypes between healthy human individuals. Assay used: immunoSEQ multiplex PCR; TCRdb lists only in-frame clones, some missing. Of some 2.1 million clones in the sample, about 94% were seen once. It was CD45RO-negative cells, positively selected for CCR7, that made up naive CD8 cells, with terminally differentiated effector memory CD45RA+ cells excluded. Sequenced sample: naive CD8+ T cells from PBMCs. These receptors originate from a young man in good health. Some clones in this sample may be carry-over from other donors' samples.

The chain has TRBV28 and TRBJ2-2, with 9 bases aligning to TRBD1. J was trimmed by 4 bases and V by 3 bases; bases with no gene match: 6. There are 16 residues in the CDR3. CDR1 and CDR2 (germline): MDHEN, SYDVKM. The CDR3 region is CASSFPDRGFTGELFF. As DNA, the CDR3 is TGTGCCAGCAGTTTCCCGGACAGGGGATTCACCGGGGAGCTGTTTTTT.

The V and J genes are TRBV27 and TRBJ1-2; D possibly corresponds to TRBD1 (5 bases). The CDR3 covers 14 residues. From germline, CDR1 is MNHEY and CDR2 SMNVEV (reference sequence). Trimming took 5 bases from V and 0 from J, leaving 10 bases between them. The CDR3, as DNA: TGTGCCAGCAGTCGGAGGGGTGCTAACTATGGCTACACCTTC. It translates to CASSRRGANYGYTF.

The V gene is TRBV6-7, the J gene TRBJ2-4, with 7 bases lining up with TRBD2. TRBV6-7 is labeled an ORF, and its function is uncertain. CDR3 length equals 13 residues. After removal of 9 bases from V and 0 bases from J, the junction contained 2 bases not matched to a gene. CDR3 amino acids: CARRGIAKNIQYF. The CDR3 nucleotides are TGTGCCAGGCGGGGGATAGCCAAAAACATTCAGTACTTC.

This chain connects TRBV27 to TRBJ2-5, with D hard to call. In germline, CDR1 is MNHEY, CDR2 SMNVEV (reference sequence). The CDR3 totals 16 residues. Trimming removed 5 bases at V and 3 bases at J, with 19 bases between. The CDR3 reads CASSPILHLHEETQYF. DNA of the CDR3: TGTGCCAGCAGTCCGATTCTACACCTACATGAAGAGACCCAGTACTTC.

The gene calls are TRBV28 and TRBJ2-3; 8 nucleotides agree with TRBD1. With V trimmed by 2 bases and J by 6 bases, 4 bases remained unmatched. The CDR3 runs 14 residues. Germline V gene data show CDR1 as MDHEN and CDR2 as SYDVKM. CDR3 residues: CASSLDGQGDTQYF. Here the CDR3 DNA reads TGTGCCAGCAGTTTAGACGGACAGGGCGATACGCAGTATTTT.

The chain combines TRBV2 with TRBJ2-7, with D perhaps TRBD1 (5 bases). V dropped 6 bases and J dropped 1 base, with 10 bases sitting between them. This CDR3 region has 13 residues. From germline, CDR1 is SNHLY and CDR2 FYNNEI. The CDR3: CASRDIPSYEQYF. The CDR3 DNA is TGTGCCAGCAGGGACATCCCGTCCTACGAGCAGTACTTC.

The chain employs TRBV5-4 and TRBJ2-7; D remains unclear. V lost 2 bases and J lost 6, with 9 bases in between. The length of the CDR3 is 12 residues. Germline V gene sequence: CDR1 SGHNT, CDR2 YYREEE (reference sequence). CDR3 protein: CASSFAVSEQYF. The CDR3 region has the DNA TGTGCCAGCAGCTTTGCAGTCTCCGAGCAGTACTTC.

The V and J genes are TRBV28 and TRBJ1-5; 7 bases agree with TRBD1. The trim removed 4 bases at V and 7 bases at J, leaving 7 bases unmatched. Germline loops: CDR1 MDHEN, CDR2 SYDVKM. The CDR3 totals 14 residues. Here the CDR3 reads CASSSDRVGQPQHF. As DNA, the CDR3 is TGTGCCAGCAGTTCAGACAGGGTAGGCCAGCCCCAGCATTTT. Variable domain in full (rest from reference TRBV28 and TRBJ1-5): DVKVTQSSRYLVKRTGEKVFLECVQDMDHENMFWYRQDPGLGLRLIYFSYDVKMKEKGDIPEGYSVSREKKERFSLILESASTNQTSMYLCASSSDRVGQPQHFGDGTRLSIL.

In regard to this clone: The sample holds other DNA sequences that translate to the same CDR3. The V call is TRBV27, the J call TRBJ2-1; TRBD1 matches 9 bases. The trim removed 8 bases at V and 3 bases at J, leaving 5 bases unmatched. This CDR3 is 14 amino acids long. Germline CDR1 and CDR2: MNHEY and SMNVEV (reference sequence). CDR3 coding DNA: TGTGCCAGCGGGGGGGGACAGGGCTACAATGAGCAGTTCTTC. Amino acids: CASGGGQGYNEQFF.

The chain recombines TRBV7-8 with TRBJ1-1, with TRBD1 identical over 7 bases. This CDR3 contains 14 residues. Per the germline V gene, CDR1 is SGHVS and CDR2 is FQNEAQ. The junction had 10 bases not matched to a gene; V was cut back by 8 bases and J by 4 bases. CDR3: CASREQGRSTEAFF. In DNA, the CDR3 is TGTGCCAGCCGGGAACAGGGGAGGTCCACTGAAGCTTTCTTT.

This chain connects TRBV27 to TRBJ2-1; D is unresolved. Germline CDR1 MNHEY, CDR2 SMNVEV (reference sequence). V lost 5 bases to trimming and J lost 0 bases, with 14 bases between them. CDR3 length: 16 amino acids. In nucleotides, the CDR3 is TGTGCCAGCAGTCTCCTACTTAGAGGCTCCTACAATGAGCAGTTCTTC. This translates into CASSLLLRGSYNEQFF.

The rearrangement links TRBV7-2 to TRBJ1-3, with a possible D match to TRBD1 (6 bases). Germline-derived CDR1 and CDR2 are SGHTA and FQGNSA. The CDR3 has 16 amino acids. The ends were cut back, 5 bases at V and 0 bases at J, with 14 bases in the middle. The CDR3 loop is CASSHPRTASGNTIYF. CDR3 sequence (DNA): TGTGCCAGCAGCCACCCCCGGACAGCCTCTGGAAACACCATATATTTT.

This sequence joins TRBV28 and TRBJ2-7; either TRBD1 or TRBD2 may fit D (5 bases each). V was shortened by 3 bases and J by 2 bases, with 8 bases between the two germline ends. The germline CDR1 and CDR2 sequences are MDHEN and SYDVKM. The CDR3 runs 13 residues. The DNA for the CDR3 is TGTGCCAGCAGTTTCCAGGGACCCTACGAGCAGTACTTC. Translating gives CASSFQGPYEQYF.

The chain links TRBV18 to TRBJ2-7; 13 positions agree with TRBD2. Trimming took 1 base from V and 4 from J; bases not matched to a gene: 7. Germline-derived CDR1 and CDR2 are KGHSH and LQKENI. CDR3 length equals 17 residues. The CDR3 DNA follows: TGTGCCAGCTCACCACGGACTAGCGGGAGCACCTCATACGAGCAGTACTTC. Its translation is CASSPRTSGSTSYEQYF. Using reference TRBV18 and TRBJ2-7 for the parts outside the CDR3, the full variable domain is NAGVMQNPRHLVRRRGQEARLRCSPMKGHSHVYWYRQLPEEGLKFMVYLQKENIIDESGMPKERFSAEFPKEGPSILRIQQVVRGDSAAYFCASSPRTSGSTSYEQYFGPGTRLTVT.

The J gene is TRBJ2-7, the V gene TRBV11-2; 8 nucleotides agree with TRBD2. Looked up from germline, CDR1 is SGHAT and CDR2 is FQNNGV. The ends lost 1 base at V and 5 bases at J; junction bases unmatched: 10. This CDR3 contains 16 residues. The CDR3 reads CASSLAPGGALDEQYF. DNA of the CDR3: TGTGCCAGCAGCTTAGCCCCGGGAGGGGCGCTGGACGAGCAGTACTTC.

As for this clone: Within the sample, other DNA sequences also encode this same CDR3. The J gene is TRBJ2-3, the V gene TRBV27; 12 bases map to TRBD2. This CDR3 comprises 16 residues. CDR1 and CDR2 from the germline V gene are MNHEY and SMNVEV (reference sequence). The V segment lost 3 bases and the J segment 3 bases; nucleotides outside the gene matches: 4. The CDR3: CASSLLLAGGTDTQYF. The CDR3 DNA is TGTGCCAGCAGTTTGTTGCTAGCGGGAGGGACAGATACGCAGTATTTT.

The gene calls are TRBV4-1 and TRBJ2-2, with 7 bases fitting TRBD1. The ends lost 1 base at V and 5 bases at J; junction bases unmatched: 7. Per the germline V gene, CDR1 is MGHRA and CDR2 is YSYEKL. The CDR3 extends over 16 amino acids. The CDR3 nucleotides are TGCGCCAGCAGCCAAGGAAGAGGGACAGTTACCGGGGAGCTGTTTTTT. Translation gives CASSQGRGTVTGELFF.

Comment on this clone: Germline is not matched at one junction end, which may reflect a read error. DNA for the CDR3: TGTGCCAGCAGCTTAAAGGGGGACTCCTTC. Translated: CASSLKGDSF. The chain combines TRBV7-2 with TRBJ2-7; D is tentatively TRBD1 or TRBD2 (6 bases each). Germline values: CDR1 SGHTA, CDR2 FQGNSA. CDR3 length equals 10 residues.

The chain employs TRBV15 and TRBJ2-2; D unclear. Germline CDR1 is LNHNV and CDR2 is YYDKDF (reference sequence). The CDR3 length is 15 residues. V shed 0 bases and J shed 0 bases, with 5 bases lying between them. The CDR3, as DNA: TGTGCCACCAGCAGAGATTTGGCGAACACCGGGGAGCTGTTTTTT. Encoded protein: CATSRDLANTGELFF.